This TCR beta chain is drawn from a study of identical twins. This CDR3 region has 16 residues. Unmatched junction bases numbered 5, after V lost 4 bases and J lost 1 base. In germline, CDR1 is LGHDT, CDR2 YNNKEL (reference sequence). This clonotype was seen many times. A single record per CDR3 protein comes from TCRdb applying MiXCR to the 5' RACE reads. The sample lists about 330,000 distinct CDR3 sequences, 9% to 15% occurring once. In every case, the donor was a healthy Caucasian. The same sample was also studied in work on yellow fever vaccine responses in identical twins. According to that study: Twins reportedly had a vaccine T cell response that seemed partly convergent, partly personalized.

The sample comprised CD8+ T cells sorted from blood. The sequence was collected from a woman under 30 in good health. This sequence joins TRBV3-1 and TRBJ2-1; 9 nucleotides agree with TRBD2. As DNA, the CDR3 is TGTGCCAGCAGCCCCGGACTAGCGACATCCTACAATGAGCAGTTCTTC. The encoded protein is CASSPGLATSYNEQFF.